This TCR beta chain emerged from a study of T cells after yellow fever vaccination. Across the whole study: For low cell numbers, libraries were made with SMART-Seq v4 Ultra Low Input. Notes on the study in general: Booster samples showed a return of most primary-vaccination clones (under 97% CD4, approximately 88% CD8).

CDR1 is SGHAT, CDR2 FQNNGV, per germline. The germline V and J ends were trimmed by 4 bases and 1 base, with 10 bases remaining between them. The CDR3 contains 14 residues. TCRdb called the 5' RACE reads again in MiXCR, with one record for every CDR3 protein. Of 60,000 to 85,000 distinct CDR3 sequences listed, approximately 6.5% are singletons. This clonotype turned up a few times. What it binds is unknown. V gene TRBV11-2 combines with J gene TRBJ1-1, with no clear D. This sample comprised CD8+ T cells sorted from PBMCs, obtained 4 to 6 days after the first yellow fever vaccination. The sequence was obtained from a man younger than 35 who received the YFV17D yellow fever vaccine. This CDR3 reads CASSYGRGNTEAFF. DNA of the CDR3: TGTGCCAGCAGCTACGGCAGAGGGAACACTGAAGCTTTCTTT.